Listed below are T cell receptor beta chains from one sample, sequenced in a study of blood T cell repertoires in COVID-19. The method was immunoSEQ multiplex PCR; TCRdb's version includes in-frame clones alone and lacks a portion of them. The table records 150,000 or so clones, 75% to 90% of them present only once. The sample was peripheral blood. The source of these receptors is a young man with COVID-19, enrolled during active disease. CDR3s include the opening cysteine and the closing phenylalanine or tryptophan. D genes are given only for firm matches. Expanded clones are given a class, and other clones once, few, many or no size at all.

CDR3 protein: CASSPTPSGGIRYEQYF
CDR3 DNA: TGTGCCAGCAGCCCTACCCCCTCGGGCGGGATAAGGTACGAGCAGTACTTC
D gene: -
V gene: TRBV7-8
CDR3 length: 17
clone size: -
J gene: TRBJ2-7

CDR3 protein: CARSPQFSNQPQHF
CDR3 DNA: TGTGCCAGAAGCCCCCAATTTAGCAATCAGCCCCAGCATTTT
D gene: -
V gene: TRBV5-3
CDR3 length: 14
clone size: -
J gene: TRBJ1-5

CDR3 protein: CASSLGRNNEQFF
CDR3 DNA: TGCGCCAGCAGCTTGGGCAGGAACAATGAGCAGTTCTTC
D gene: -
V gene: TRBV5-1
CDR3 length: 13
clone size: once
J gene: TRBJ2-1

CDR3 protein: CASSFRGGETQYF
CDR3 DNA: TGTGCCAGCAGCTTCAGGGGTGGAGAGACCCAGTACTTC
D gene: -
V gene: TRBV5-8
CDR3 length: 13
clone size: -
J gene: TRBJ2-5

CDR3 protein: CASSHNRGGEKLFF
CDR3 DNA: TGTGCCAGCAGCCACAACAGGGGCGGTGAAAAACTGTTTTTT
D gene: TRBD1
V gene: TRBV7-8
CDR3 length: 14
clone size: few
J gene: TRBJ1-4

CDR3 protein: CASSLRTSVSSYNEQFF
CDR3 DNA: TGTGCCAGCAGTCTGAGGACTAGCGTGAGCTCCTACAATGAGCAGTTCTTC
D gene: TRBD2
V gene: TRBV28
CDR3 length: 17
clone size: -
J gene: TRBJ2-1

CDR3 protein: CAISESKELPNYGYTF
CDR3 DNA: TGTGCCATCAGTGAGTCAAAGGAGCTCCCAAACTATGGCTACACCTTC
D gene: -
V gene: TRBV10-3
CDR3 length: 16
clone size: -
J gene: TRBJ1-2

CDR3 protein: CSAGVGTSGRGASGEQYF
CDR3 DNA: TGCAGCGCCGGGGTAGGGACTAGCGGGAGAGGGGCCTCGGGGGAGCAGTACTTC
D gene: TRBD2
V gene: TRBV29-1
CDR3 length: 18
clone size: -
J gene: TRBJ2-7

CDR3 protein: CAFTTVLEQYF
CDR3 DNA: TGTGCCTTCACCACGGTGCTCGAGCAGTACTTC
D gene: -
V gene: TRBV30
CDR3 length: 11
clone size: -
J gene: TRBJ2-7

CDR3 protein: CASSGPGNQPQHF
CDR3 DNA: TGTGCCAGCAGCGGCCCAGGGAACCAGCCCCAGCATTTT
D gene: -
V gene: TRBV3-1/TRBV3-2
CDR3 length: 13
clone size: many
J gene: TRBJ1-5

CDR3 protein: CASSFGGRGTQYF
CDR3 DNA: TGTGCCAGCAGTTTCGGGGGACGGGGGACCCAGTACTTC
D gene: -
V gene: TRBV12-3/TRBV12-4
CDR3 length: 13
clone size: -
J gene: TRBJ2-5

CDR3 protein: CASTLRDRGAAFF
CDR3 DNA: TGTGCCAGCACCTTACGGGACAGGGGGGCGGCTTTCTTT
D gene: TRBD1
V gene: TRBV6-5
CDR3 length: 13
clone size: -
J gene: TRBJ1-1

CDR3 protein: CASSLGPGGHLSYEQYF
CDR3 DNA: TGTGCCAGCAGCTTAGGCCCCGGAGGGCACTTGTCCTACGAGCAGTACTTC
D gene: -
V gene: TRBV7-9
CDR3 length: 17
clone size: -
J gene: TRBJ2-7

CDR3 protein: CASSATSGSSNEQFF
CDR3 DNA: TGTGCCAGCAGTGCCACTAGCGGGAGTTCCAATGAGCAGTTCTTC
D gene: TRBD2
V gene: TRBV6-4
CDR3 length: 15
clone size: -
J gene: TRBJ2-1

CDR3 protein: CAWSGGTGELFF
CDR3 DNA: TGTGCCTGGAGTGGAGGGACCGGGGAGCTGTTTTTT
D gene: -
V gene: TRBV30
CDR3 length: 12
clone size: -
J gene: TRBJ2-2